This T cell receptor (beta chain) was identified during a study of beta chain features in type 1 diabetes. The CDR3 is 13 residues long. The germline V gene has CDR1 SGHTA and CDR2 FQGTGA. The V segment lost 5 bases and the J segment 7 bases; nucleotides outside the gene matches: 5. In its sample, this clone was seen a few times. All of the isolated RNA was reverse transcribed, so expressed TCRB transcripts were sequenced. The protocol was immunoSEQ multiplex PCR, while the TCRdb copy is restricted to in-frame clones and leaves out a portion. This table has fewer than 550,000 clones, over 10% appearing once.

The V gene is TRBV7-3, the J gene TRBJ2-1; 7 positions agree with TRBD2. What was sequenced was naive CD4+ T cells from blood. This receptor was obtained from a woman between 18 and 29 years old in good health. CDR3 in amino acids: CASSRRGGNEQFF. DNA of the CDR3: TGTGCCAGCAGCCGCCGGGGAGGGAATGAGCAGTTCTTC.